Each of the 10 T cell receptor beta chains below was sequenced from the same sample in a study of CD8 T cells in ankylosing spondylitis. Antigens for these TCRs are unknown. Study-wide results and limits: There was a TCR beta motif, made of eight highly homologous variants, that appeared characteristic of ankylosing spondylitis blood.

TCRdb fed the 5' RACE reads into MiXCR, producing one record per CDR3 protein. The sample includes 650,000 to 800,000 distinct CDR3 sequences, around 17% of them seen just once. Input material: blood, either unsorted or a sorted T cell fraction (not recorded which). The receptors stem from a male donor with ankylosing spondylitis.

V usage is TRBV24-1 and J usage is TRBJ2-2, with D possibly being TRBD1 (5 bases). Germline V gives CDR1 KGHDR, CDR2 SFDVKD. CDR3 size: 15 residues. The V end lost 5 bases, the J end lost 5 bases, and 14 bases lay between the germline ends. The chain's CDR3 is CATSARPGRTGELFF. The DNA of the CDR3 is TGTGCCACCAGTGCCCGTCCAGGGCGGACCGGGGAGCTGTTTTTT.

This chain connects TRBV7-6 to TRBJ2-7; 10 bases line up with TRBD2. J lost 2 bases, V lost 6 bases, and 7 bases had no gene match. The CDR3 loop spans 15 amino acids. Germline-derived CDR1 and CDR2 are SGHVS and FNYEAQ. The CDR3 region has the DNA TGTGCCAGCAGTGTACTAGCGGGACTAACCTACGAGCAGTACTTC. It encodes CASSVLAGLTYEQYF.

The table lists this clonotype with a count of one. This rearrangement joins TRBV25-1 to TRBJ1-1; D may be TRBD1 (6 bases). V was cut by 6 bases and J by 6 bases, with 14 bases left in between. CDR3 length equals 13 residues. Germline CDR1 reads MGHDK; CDR2 reads SYGVNS. The CDR3 DNA sequence: TGTGCCAGCAGGGCCGGCGAGGGGGCTGAAGCTTTCTTT. It specifies CASRAGEGAEAFF.

The table lists this clonotype with a few counts. V and J are TRBV2 and TRBJ2-2; 11 nucleotides line up with TRBD1. V lost 1 base and J lost 6; bases outside the gene matches: 1. The CDR3 has 15 amino acids. Germline CDR1 SNHLY, CDR2 FYNNEI. The DNA for the CDR3 is TGTGCCAGCAGTGAAGAGGGACAGGGGGCCGGGGAGCTGTTTTTT. The encoded protein is CASSEEGQGAGELFF.

The J gene is TRBJ1-6, the V gene TRBV18; D unresolved. V was shortened by 6 bases and J by 10 bases, with 16 bases between the two germline ends. Germline CDR1 KGHSH, CDR2 LQKENI. CDR3 length equals 14 residues. The CDR3 DNA sequence: TGTGCCAGCTCCCGAGACGAGGGATTGTCACCCCTCCACTTT. This gives the protein CASSRDEGLSPLHF.

This clonotype was recorded many times. The rearrangement joins TRBV3-1 to TRBJ2-1, with a weak D call TRBD2 (5 bases). With 1 base removed from V and 3 bases from J, the gap between germline ends came to 10 bases. From germline, CDR1 is LGHDT and CDR2 YNNKEL (reference sequence). This CDR3 is 15 amino acids long. The CDR3 sequence is CASSQGTPVYNEQFF. CDR3 nucleotides: TGTGCCAGCAGCCAAGGGACTCCGGTCTACAATGAGCAGTTCTTC.

This clonotype appeared a few times. The rearrangement uses TRBV29-1 and TRBJ2-3; 9 nucleotides match TRBD2. The CDR3 contains 16 residues. Trimming at V came to 1 base and at J to 3 bases, leaving 8 bases not matched to a gene. Germline CDR1 reads SQVTM; CDR2 reads ANQGSEA. CDR3 in DNA: TGCAGCGTTGAAGGGGTAGCGGGAGTGTCGACAGATACGCAGTATTTT. This gives the protein CSVEGVAGVSTDTQYF.

This clonotype was seen a few times. The chain combines TRBV5-1 with TRBJ2-1; a weak D match, TRBD1 (6 bases). Trimming cost V 1 base and J 7 bases, with 12 bases left between them. CDR1 SGHRS and CDR2 YFSETQ come from the germline V gene. The CDR3 spans 14 residues. The CDR3 is CASSLKQGGNEQFF. CDR3 nucleotide sequence: TGCGCCAGCAGCTTGAAACAGGGTGGGAATGAGCAGTTCTTC.

This clonotype was recorded a few times. As DNA, the CDR3 is TGTGCCAGCAGCTTAACTGGGGGAGTCCAGACCCAGTACTTC. This gives the protein CASSLTGGVQTQYF. The rearrangement joins TRBV11-2 to TRBJ2-5, with D perhaps given as TRBD1 or TRBD2 (5 bases each). Trimming pared 2 bases from V and 6 bases from J, leaving 13 bases between. Germline values: CDR1 SGHAT, CDR2 FQNNGV. The CDR3 runs to 14 residues.

This clonotype has just a few counts. The V and J genes are TRBV12-3 or TRBV12-4 and TRBJ2-2; TRBD2 is a possible D gene (5 bases). Between the trimmed V and J ends, which lost 3 bases and 8 bases, there was a span of 10 bases. The CDR3 sequence is 13 residues long. The CDR3 nucleotides are TGTGCCAGCAGTTTTTCTAGAGGGGGGGAGCTGTTTTTT. Translation gives CASSFSRGGELFF.